This TCR beta chain was recorded in a study of response to subunit inactivated influenza vaccine. For this clonotype: The antigen is not known.

Study conclusions and caveats: Each seasonal flu vaccination may recruit only limited new T cells, authors suggested.

MiXCR was run by TCRdb on the RT-PCR reads, yielding one entry per CDR3 protein. The sample contains a few hundred thousand distinct CDR3 sequences, approximately 7.2% of which appear only once. Looked up from germline, CDR1 is MNHNS and CDR2 is SASEGT. V shed 6 bases, J shed 3 bases, and the junction held 8 bases outside the gene matches. The CDR3 runs to 14 residues. J is TRBJ2-7 and V is TRBV6-1; 7 bases are shared with TRBD1. This sample comprised PBMCs from blood, obtained roughly 24 months after vaccination. The TCR comes from a man aged 45 to 70 who received an inactivated influenza vaccine. The CDR3 DNA is TGTGCCAGCAGGCAGCCGGGACAGCACTACGAGCAGTACTTC. Its translation is CASRQPGQHYEQYF.